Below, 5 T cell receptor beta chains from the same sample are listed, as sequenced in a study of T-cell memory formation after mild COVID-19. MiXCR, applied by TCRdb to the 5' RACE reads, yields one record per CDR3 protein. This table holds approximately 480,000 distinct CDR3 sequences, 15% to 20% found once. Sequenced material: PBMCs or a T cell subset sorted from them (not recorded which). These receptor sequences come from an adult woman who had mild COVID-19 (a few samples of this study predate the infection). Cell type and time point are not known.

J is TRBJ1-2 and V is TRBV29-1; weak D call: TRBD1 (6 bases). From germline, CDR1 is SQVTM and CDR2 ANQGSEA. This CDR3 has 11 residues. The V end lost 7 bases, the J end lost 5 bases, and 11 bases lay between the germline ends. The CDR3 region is CSGGGPYGYTF. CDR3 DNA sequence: TGCAGCGGCGGGGGGCCATATGGCTACACCTTC.

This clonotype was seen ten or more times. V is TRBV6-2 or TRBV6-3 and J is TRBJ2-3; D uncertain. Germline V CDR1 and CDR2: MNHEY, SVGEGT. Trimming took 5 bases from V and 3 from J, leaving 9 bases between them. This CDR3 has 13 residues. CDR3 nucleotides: TGTGCCAGCAGTACCCCGGCGACAGATACGCAGTATTTT. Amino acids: CASSTPATDTQYF.

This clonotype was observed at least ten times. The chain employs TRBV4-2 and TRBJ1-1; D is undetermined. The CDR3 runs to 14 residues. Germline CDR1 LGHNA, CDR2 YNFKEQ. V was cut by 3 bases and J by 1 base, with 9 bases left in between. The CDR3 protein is CASSHLGSNTEAFF. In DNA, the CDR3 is TGTGCCAGCAGCCACCTTGGTTCGAACACTGAAGCTTTCTTT.

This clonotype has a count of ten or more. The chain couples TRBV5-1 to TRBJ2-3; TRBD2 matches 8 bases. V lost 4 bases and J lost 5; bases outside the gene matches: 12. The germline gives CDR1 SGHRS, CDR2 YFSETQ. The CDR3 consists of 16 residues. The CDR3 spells CASSPQPGLGVDTQYF. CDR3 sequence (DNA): TGCGCCAGCAGCCCCCAACCGGGACTAGGGGTAGATACGCAGTATTTT.

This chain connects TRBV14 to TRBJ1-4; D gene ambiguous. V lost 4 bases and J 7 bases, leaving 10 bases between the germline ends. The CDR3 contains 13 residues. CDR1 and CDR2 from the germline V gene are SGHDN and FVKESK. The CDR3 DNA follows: TGTGCCAGCAGCCCTAGACTTCTTGAAAAACTGTTTTTT. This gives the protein CASSPRLLEKLFF.